This entry concerns a single TCR beta chain. The antigen remains unidentified. Measured with immunoSEQ multiplex PCR; TCRdb has only the in-frame clones, and not every one. Of nearly 55,000 clones in the sample, 81% were seen once. There was relapse after autologous stem cell transplantation in every patient, and there was variation in brentuximab vedotin exposure. V was pared by 2 bases and J by 4 bases, with 6 bases between. Germline V lookup: CDR1 SGHVS, CDR2 FNYEAQ. This CDR3 spans 12 amino acids. The data are from a study of PD-1 blockade in classical Hodgkin lymphoma. Study information: Patients were given intravenous nivolumab, 3 mg/kg, every 2 weeks.

Broader study findings: Healthy donors reportedly exceeded newly diagnosed patients in baseline TCR diversity. Although disease activity or prior therapy may be involved, causes of the repertoire differences remain undefined.

This specimen consisted of peripheral blood mononuclear cells (PBMCs), obtained at baseline. V gene TRBV7-6 combines with J gene TRBJ2-7, with D unclear. The origin of this receptor is a human donor with classical Hodgkin lymphoma. CDR3 DNA sequence: TGTGCCAGCAGCTTATTAGCATACGAGCAGTACTTC. Translation: CASSLLAYEQYF.